Below are 32 T cell receptor beta chains sequenced from a single sample in a study of blood T cell repertoires in COVID-19. Libraries were prepared by immunoSEQ multiplex PCR; TCRdb keeps only in-frame clonotypes and omits some of them. The repertoire consists of roughly 76,000 clones, with approximately 90% occurring once and the leading ten covering 8.3%. The sample taken for sequencing was peripheral blood. Receptor source: a young man with acute or convalescent COVID-19.

This chain joins TRBV13 and TRBJ1-1; D is unclear. There are 13 residues in the CDR3. Trimming took off 5 bases at V and 0 bases at J, with 7 bases between the two ends. Germline CDR1 is PRHDT and CDR2 is FYEKMQ (reference sequence). In DNA, the CDR3 is TGTGCCAGCAGCCCGGGGTTGAACACTGAAGCTTTCTTT. Its translation: CASSPGLNTEAFF. The full variable domain, its missing parts supplied by reference TRBV13 and TRBJ1-1, is AAGVIQSPRHLIKEKRETATLKCYPIPRHDTVYWYQQGPGQDPQFLISFYEKMQSDKGSIPDRFSAQQFSDYHSELNMSSLELGDSALYFCASSPGLNTEAFFGQGTRLTVV.

The rearrangement uses TRBV18 and TRBJ2-1; 9 nucleotides agree with TRBD2. Looked up from germline, CDR1 is KGHSH and CDR2 is LQKENI. The CDR3 extends over 13 amino acids. Losses at the gene ends were 3 bases for V and 9 bases for J; bases not matched to a gene: 3. The CDR3 nucleotides read TGTGCCAGCTCACCGGGACTAGCAGTTGAGCAGTTCTTC. Translating it yields CASSPGLAVEQFF.

The chain recombines TRBV3-1 (or the pseudogene TRBV3-2) with TRBJ2-6, with D possibly being TRBD1 (6 bases). Germline V lookup: CDR1 LGHDT, CDR2 YNNKEL (reference sequence). The CDR3 has 18 amino acids. V lost 4 bases and J 0 bases, leaving 16 bases between the germline ends. In DNA form, the CDR3 reads TGTGCCAGCAGCCTCGGCCTAAGGGGGTTCTCTGGGGCCAACGTCCTGACTTTC. Its translation is CASSLGLRGFSGANVLTF.

The table lists this clone with a count of one. The V gene is TRBV28, the J gene TRBJ1-1, with 8 bases matching TRBD1. Germline assignment: CDR1 MDHEN and CDR2 SYDVKM. The CDR3 contains 15 residues. Losses at the gene ends were 8 bases for V and 5 bases for J; bases not matched to a gene: 13. CDR3 sequence (DNA): TGTGCCAGCCTTGCGGCCAGGGGGCCTCGGACTGAAGCTTTCTTT. This gives the protein CASLAARGPRTEAFF. Full variable domain (missing parts from reference TRBV28 and TRBJ1-1): DVKVTQSSRYLVKRTGEKVFLECVQDMDHENMFWYRQDPGLGLRLIYFSYDVKMKEKGDIPEGYSVSREKKERFSLILESASTNQTSMYLCASLAARGPRTEAFFGQGTRLTVV.

V usage is TRBV15 and J usage is TRBJ1-2, with 7 bases identical to TRBD1. The CDR3 runs 14 residues. Trimming removed 1 base from V and 8 bases from J; junction bases left unmatched: 7. Germline V CDR1 and CDR2: LNHNV, YYDKDF (reference sequence). The CDR3 DNA is TGTGCCACCAGCAGAGGGGACAGAATAGAGGGCTACACCTTC. It is translated as CATSRGDRIEGYTF.

The J gene is TRBJ2-6, the V gene TRBV5-1; a possible D gene is TRBD2 (6 bases). CDR3 length equals 15 residues. CDR1 SGHRS and CDR2 YFSETQ come from the germline V gene. Trimming stripped 4 bases from V and 3 bases from J, with 11 bases between. CDR3 protein: CASSLGGVGANVLTF. The CDR3 nucleotides read TGCGCCAGCAGCCTTGGAGGGGTTGGGGCCAACGTCCTGACTTTC.

This clone has a single count. V and J are TRBV28 and TRBJ2-1; no clear D. Germline-derived CDR1 and CDR2 are MDHEN and SYDVKM. The V end lost 5 bases, the J end lost 4 bases, and 3 bases lay between the germline ends. The CDR3 is 11 amino acids. CDR3 amino acids: CASSRYNEQFF. In DNA, the CDR3 is TGTGCCAGCAGTCGTTACAATGAGCAGTTCTTC.

This chain links TRBV7-9 with TRBJ1-1, with 9 bases matching TRBD1. Trimming cost V 5 bases and J 0 bases; bases outside gene matches: 10. The CDR3 runs to 17 residues. Germline values: CDR1 SEHNR, CDR2 FQNEAQ (reference sequence). As DNA, the CDR3 is TGTGCCAGCAGCCCAGTTGGGACAGGGCGGATGAACACTGAAGCTTTCTTT. Translating gives CASSPVGTGRMNTEAFF.

The chain has TRBV7-8 and TRBJ1-4, with D possibly matching TRBD1 (6 bases). The CDR3 has 15 residues. V was cut by 0 bases and J by 3 bases, with 8 bases left in between. Germline CDR1 SGHVS, CDR2 FQNEAQ. CDR3 region: CASSLAGGANEKLFF. In DNA, the CDR3 is TGTGCCAGCAGCTTAGCAGGGGGAGCTAATGAAAAACTGTTTTTT.

CDR3 DNA: TGTGCCAACCTACCGGGAACAGGGGAAGGGACCACAGATACGCAGTATTTT. Its translation is CANLPGTGEGTTDTQYF. The chain joins TRBV11-2 to TRBJ2-3; 7 nucleotides agree with TRBD1. The CDR3 is 17 residues long. V lost 10 bases and J lost 2; bases outside the gene matches: 18. CDR1 and CDR2 from the germline V gene are SGHAT and FQNNGV.

The V and J genes are TRBV10-2 and TRBJ2-1, with 16 bases identical to TRBD2. V shed 6 bases and J 7 bases; nucleotides not matched to a gene: 3. This CDR3 has 15 amino acids. The germline V gene encodes CDR1 WSHSY and CDR2 SAAADI. CDR3 DNA sequence: TGCGCCAGCAGGGGACTAGCGGGAGGGCCTAATGAGCAGTTCTTC. The encoded protein is CASRGLAGGPNEQFF.

The chain couples TRBV28 to TRBJ1-2; possibly TRBD1 for D (5 bases). Germline-derived CDR1 and CDR2 are MDHEN and SYDVKM. The ends were cut back, 5 bases at V and 8 bases at J, with 12 bases in the middle. This CDR3 is built from 12 residues. DNA of the CDR3: TGTGCCAGCAGTCAGACAGTCAGAGGCTACACCTTC. This sequence encodes CASSQTVRGYTF.

The J gene is TRBJ2-1, the V gene TRBV3-1 (or the pseudogene TRBV3-2); 9 bases agree with TRBD1. Germline V lookup: CDR1 LGHDT, CDR2 YNNKEL (reference sequence). The CDR3 sequence is 15 residues long. V was pared by 10 bases and J by 4 bases, with 11 bases of the junction left unmatched. The CDR3: CATGGRDRDYNEQFF. Written as DNA, the CDR3 is TGTGCCACTGGGGGCCGGGACAGGGATTACAATGAGCAGTTCTTC.

The V gene is TRBV19, the J gene TRBJ2-5, with 14 bases lining up with TRBD2. The V and J ends lost 4 bases and 5 bases, in that order; junction bases with no gene match: 6. Germline V gives CDR1 LNHDA, CDR2 SQIVND (reference sequence). CDR3 length: 16 amino acids. CDR3 bases: TGTGCCAGTAGTAGAGGGACTAGCGGGAGTGAGGAGACCCAGTACTTC. Its protein product is CASSRGTSGSEETQYF.

The V and J genes are TRBV5-6 and TRBJ1-2, with D perhaps matching TRBD1 (6 bases). V was pared by 4 bases and J by 5 bases, with 9 bases between. The CDR3 runs 12 residues. Germline V gene lookup returns CDR1 SGHDT and CDR2 YYEEEE. This chain's CDR3 is CASSKDSYGYTF. The CDR3 DNA sequence: TGTGCCAGCAGCAAGGACAGTTATGGCTACACCTTC. The whole variable domain, remainder taken from reference TRBV5-6 and TRBJ1-2, is DAGVTQSPTHLIKTRGQQVTLRCSPKSGHDTVSWYQQALGQGPQFIFQYYEEEERQRGNFPDRFSGHQFPNYSSELNVNALLLGDSALYLCASSKDSYGYTFGSGTRLTVV.

The V gene is TRBV24-1, the J gene TRBJ2-1; perhaps TRBD1 as D (5 bases). CDR1 and CDR2 (germline): KGHDR, SFDVKD. This CDR3 spans 12 amino acids. Deletions cut 9 bases from V and 12 bases from J, with 17 bases between. For the CDR3, the DNA is TGTGCCACCGGAACAGGATATAATCGGCAGTTCTTC. It specifies CATGTGYNRQFF.

The gene calls are TRBV5-1 and TRBJ2-1, with D possibly being TRBD1 (6 bases). Per germline, CDR1 SGHRS and CDR2 YFSETQ. Deletions cut 4 bases from V and 4 bases from J, with 15 bases between. The CDR3 sequence is 15 residues long. The CDR3 region is CASSILAGAYNEQFF. CDR3 DNA sequence: TGCGCCAGCAGCATTCTGGCAGGGGCGTACAATGAGCAGTTCTTC.

V and J are TRBV6-5 and TRBJ1-1, with D perhaps TRBD1 (6 bases). The CDR3 covers 14 residues. From germline, CDR1 is MNHEY and CDR2 SVGAGI. V was shortened by 0 bases and J by 9 bases, with 14 bases between the two germline ends. The CDR3 reads CASSYSGQNMKAFF. In DNA, the CDR3 is TGTGCCAGCAGTTACTCGGGACAAAACATGAAAGCTTTCTTT.

This rearrangement joins TRBV7-9 to TRBJ1-2, with a possible D match to TRBD1 (6 bases). Germline lookup yields CDR1 SEHNR and CDR2 FQNEAQ (reference sequence). CDR3 size: 15 residues. V was cut by 1 base and J by 0 bases, with 9 bases left in between. The CDR3 is CASSLEYRANYGYTF. The CDR3 DNA reads as TGTGCCAGCAGCTTAGAGTACAGGGCTAACTATGGCTACACCTTC.

J is TRBJ2-1 and V is TRBV9, with 9 bases that match TRBD1. With 0 bases clipped from V and 9 bases from J, the junction kept 16 bases outside the gene matches. CDR3 length equals 18 residues. CDR1 and CDR2 (germline): SGDLS, YYNGEE. The CDR3 coding sequence is TGTGCCAGCAGCGTAGCTTCTTCCGGGACAGGGTTCATCAGTGAGCAGTTCTTC. Its translation is CASSVASSGTGFISEQFF.

The J gene is TRBJ2-7, the V gene TRBV27; perhaps TRBD1 as D (6 bases). This CDR3 has 13 residues. Deletions cut 6 bases from V and 1 base from J, with 10 bases between. The germline CDR1 and CDR2 sequences are MNHEY and SMNVEV (reference sequence). The CDR3 loop is CASRLTGSYEQYF. CDR3 DNA sequence: TGTGCCAGCAGGCTTACAGGGTCCTACGAGCAGTACTTC.

The CDR3 reads CATSRDTVTDTQYF. Written as DNA, the CDR3 is TGTGCCACCAGCAGAGATACAGTCACAGATACGCAGTATTTT. This chain connects TRBV15 to TRBJ2-3; D gene ambiguous. The CDR3 runs 14 residues. Trimming stripped 0 bases from V and 2 bases from J, with 6 bases between. The V gene's germline CDR1 is LNHNV and CDR2 YYDKDF (reference sequence).

The chain recombines TRBV9 with TRBJ2-1; 8 bases align to TRBD2. Germline CDR1 SGDLS, CDR2 YYNGEE. The CDR3 is 16 residues long. Trimming removed 3 bases from V and 6 bases from J; junction bases left unmatched: 11. The CDR3 reads CASSAAGTRLFNEQFF. For the CDR3, the DNA is TGTGCCAGCAGCGCAGCCGGGACTAGACTGTTCAATGAGCAGTTCTTC.

The rearrangement links TRBV15 to TRBJ2-5; D might be TRBD2 (5 bases). V dropped 0 bases and J dropped 5 bases, with 10 bases sitting between them. Germline loops: CDR1 LNHNV, CDR2 YYDKDF (reference sequence). The CDR3 totals 14 residues. CDR3 nucleotides: TGTGCCACCAGCAGAGATCGAGGGAGTGAGACCCAGTACTTC. It is translated as CATSRDRGSETQYF.

The chain couples TRBV29-1 to TRBJ2-3; 8 nucleotides match TRBD2. V was clipped by 6 bases and J by 0 bases; unmatched bases: 5. The CDR3 covers 14 residues. Germline values: CDR1 SQVTM, CDR2 ANQGSEA. In DNA, the CDR3 is TGCAGCGTCGTCGGGAGGGCCAGCACAGATACGCAGTATTTT. Amino acids: CSVVGRASTDTQYF.

The chain couples TRBV7-2 to TRBJ2-1; 10 bases align to TRBD1. CDR1 is SGHTA, CDR2 FQGNSA, per germline. V shed 5 bases and J 9 bases; nucleotides not matched to a gene: 7. There are 14 residues in the CDR3. The CDR3 here is CASSPDRGRSEQFF. The CDR3 bases are TGTGCCAGCAGCCCCGACAGGGGGCGTAGTGAGCAGTTCTTC.

The gene calls are TRBV27 and TRBJ1-2; D gene uncertain. There are 12 residues in the CDR3. Germline V gives CDR1 MNHEY, CDR2 SMNVEV (reference sequence). Trimming removed 4 bases from V and 5 bases from J, with 8 bases in between. This CDR3 is CASSSPGYGYTF. The DNA of the CDR3 is TGTGCCAGCAGTTCCCCGGGTTATGGCTACACCTTC.

V and J are TRBV21-1 and TRBJ2-5; TRBD2, the table's D call, was not compared with the DNA. TRBV21-1 is annotated as a pseudogene. The CDR3 contains 16 residues. The CDR3 sequence: CASSKYAGRRKETQYF. The CDR3 DNA follows: TGTGCCAGCAGCAAATATGCGGGACGTCGGAAAGAGACCCAGTACTTC.

This rearrangement joins TRBV7-8 to TRBJ2-1; 8 nucleotides align to TRBD1. V shed 5 bases and J 6 bases; nucleotides not matched to a gene: 9. This CDR3 has 15 amino acids. CDR1 and CDR2 from the germline V gene are SGHVS and FQNEAQ. CDR3 sequence reads: CASSPGQALRNEQFF. CDR3 bases: TGTGCCAGCAGCCCGGGACAGGCCCTACGCAATGAGCAGTTCTTC.

The rearrangement uses TRBV5-4 and TRBJ2-7; 10 nucleotides line up with TRBD1. The CDR3 runs 16 residues. Germline trimming cut 2 bases from V and 3 bases from J; bases unmatched to any gene: 8. The germline CDR1 and CDR2 sequences are SGHNT and YYREEE (reference sequence). CDR3 DNA: TGTGCCAGCAGCTTTTTTGCCGGGACAGGGGACTACGAGCAGTACTTC. Translation gives CASSFFAGTGDYEQYF.

The rearrangement links TRBV4-3 to TRBJ2-3, with 7 bases matching TRBD2. Germline trimming cut 1 base from V and 5 bases from J; bases unmatched to any gene: 3. The germline V gene has CDR1 LGHNA and CDR2 YSLEER. This CDR3 contains 14 residues. This chain's CDR3 is CASSQGREGDTQYF. For the CDR3, the DNA is TGCGCCAGCAGCCAAGGGAGGGAGGGAGATACGCAGTATTTT.

This sequence joins TRBV24-1 and TRBJ2-3; perhaps TRBD1 as D (6 bases). CDR3 length equals 13 residues. Germline V gene data show CDR1 as KGHDR and CDR2 as SFDVKD. V was clipped by 5 bases and J by 6 bases, with 11 bases between them. CDR3 residues: CATSGTVLDTQYF. The CDR3, as DNA: TGTGCCACCAGTGGGACAGTTTTGGATACGCAGTATTTT.